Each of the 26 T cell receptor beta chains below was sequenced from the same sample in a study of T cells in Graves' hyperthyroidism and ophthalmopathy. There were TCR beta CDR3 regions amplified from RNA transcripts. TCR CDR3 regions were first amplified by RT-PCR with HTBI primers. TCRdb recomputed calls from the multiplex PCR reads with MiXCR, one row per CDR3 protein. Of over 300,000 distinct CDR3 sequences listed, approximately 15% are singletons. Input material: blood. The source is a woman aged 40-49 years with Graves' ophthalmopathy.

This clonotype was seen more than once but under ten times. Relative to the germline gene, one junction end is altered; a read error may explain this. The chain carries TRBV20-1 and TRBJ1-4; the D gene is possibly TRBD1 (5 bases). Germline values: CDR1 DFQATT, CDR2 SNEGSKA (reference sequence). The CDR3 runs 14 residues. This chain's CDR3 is CSARDPRDYEELFF. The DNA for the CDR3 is TGCAGTGCTAGAGATCCCCGGGACTATGAAGAACTGTTTTTT.

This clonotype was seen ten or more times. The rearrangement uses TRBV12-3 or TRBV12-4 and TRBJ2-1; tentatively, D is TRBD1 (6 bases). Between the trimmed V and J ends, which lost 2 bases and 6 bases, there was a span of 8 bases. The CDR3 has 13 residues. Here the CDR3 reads CASSLNRANEQFF. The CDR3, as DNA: TGTGCCAGCAGTTTAAACAGGGCCAATGAGCAGTTCTTC.

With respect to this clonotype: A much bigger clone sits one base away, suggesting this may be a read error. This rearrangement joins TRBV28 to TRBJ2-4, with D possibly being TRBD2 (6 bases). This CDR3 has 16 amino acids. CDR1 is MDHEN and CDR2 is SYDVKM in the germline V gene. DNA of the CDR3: TGTGCCAGCAGTTTATTAGGTAGCGGACTCAAAAACATTCAGCACTTC. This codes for CASSLLGSGLKNIQHF.

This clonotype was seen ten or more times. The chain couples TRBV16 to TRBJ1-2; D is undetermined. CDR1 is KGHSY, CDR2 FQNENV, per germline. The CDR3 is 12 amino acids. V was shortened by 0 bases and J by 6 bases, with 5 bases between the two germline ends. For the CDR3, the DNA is TGTGCCAGCAGCCAATCGTCTGATGGCTACACCTTC. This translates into CASSQSSDGYTF.

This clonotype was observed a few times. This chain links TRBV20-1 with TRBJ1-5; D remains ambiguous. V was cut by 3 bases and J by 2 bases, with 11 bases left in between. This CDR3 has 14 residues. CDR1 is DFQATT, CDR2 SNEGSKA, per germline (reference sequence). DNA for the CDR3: TGCAGTGCTAGGAGAATGGAGGGCAATCAGCCCCAGCATTTT. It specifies CSARRMEGNQPQHF.

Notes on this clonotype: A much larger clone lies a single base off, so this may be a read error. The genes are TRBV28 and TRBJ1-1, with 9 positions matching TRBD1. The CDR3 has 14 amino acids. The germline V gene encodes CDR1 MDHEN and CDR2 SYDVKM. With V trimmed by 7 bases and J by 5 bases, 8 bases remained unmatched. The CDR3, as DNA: TGTGCCAGCATCCGAGGACAGGGGAGGACTGAAGCTTTCTTT. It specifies CASIRGQGRTEAFF.

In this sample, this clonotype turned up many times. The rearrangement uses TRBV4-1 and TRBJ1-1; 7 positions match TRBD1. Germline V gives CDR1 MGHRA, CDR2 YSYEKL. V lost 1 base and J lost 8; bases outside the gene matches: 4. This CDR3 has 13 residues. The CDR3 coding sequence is TGCGCCAGCAGCCAAGCCCAGGACAGGGAAGCTTTCTTT. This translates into CASSQAQDREAFF.

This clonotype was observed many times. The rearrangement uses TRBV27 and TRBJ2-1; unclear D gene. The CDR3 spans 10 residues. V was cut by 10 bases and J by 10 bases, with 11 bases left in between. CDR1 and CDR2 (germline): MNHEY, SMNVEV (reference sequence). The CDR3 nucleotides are TGTGCCACCAAAGCAGGCGAGCAGTTCTTC. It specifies CATKAGEQFF.

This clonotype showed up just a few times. CDR3 protein: CASSQMGFGGELFF. The CDR3 nucleotides read TGTGCCAGCAGCCAAATGGGGTTCGGCGGGGAGCTGTTTTTT. The J gene is TRBJ2-2, the V gene TRBV3-1, with D unclear. The length of the CDR3 is 14 residues. Germline CDR1 is LGHDT and CDR2 is YNNKEL (reference sequence). Trimming removed 2 bases from V and 7 bases from J, with 11 bases in between.

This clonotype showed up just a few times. CDR3 amino acids: CASSLSGRRQGSYNSPLHF. CDR3 sequence (DNA): TGTGCCAGCAGCTTGTCGGGGCGGAGACAGGGATCTTATAATTCACCCCTCCACTTT. This rearrangement joins TRBV28 to TRBJ1-6; 7 nucleotides agree with TRBD1. The CDR3 is 19 residues long. In germline, CDR1 is MDHEN, CDR2 SYDVKM. J was trimmed by 4 bases and V by 6 bases; bases with no gene match: 18.

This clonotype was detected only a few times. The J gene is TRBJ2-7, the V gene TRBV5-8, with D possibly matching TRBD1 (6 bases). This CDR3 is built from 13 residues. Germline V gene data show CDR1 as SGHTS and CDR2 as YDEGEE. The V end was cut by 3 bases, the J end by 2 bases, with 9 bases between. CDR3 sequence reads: CASSSRTAYEQYF. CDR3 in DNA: TGTGCCAGCAGCTCACGGACAGCCTACGAGCAGTACTTC.

The CDR3 bases are TGCGCCAGCAGCCCCCGGCGGGGGTTTTTGGAAAAACTGTTTTTT. Its protein is CASSPRRGFLEKLFF. The genes are TRBV5-1 and TRBJ1-4; D possibly corresponds to TRBD1 (5 bases). V dropped 4 bases and J dropped 8 bases, with 18 bases sitting between them. Per the germline V gene, CDR1 is SGHRS and CDR2 is YFSETQ. The CDR3 is made up of 15 amino acids.

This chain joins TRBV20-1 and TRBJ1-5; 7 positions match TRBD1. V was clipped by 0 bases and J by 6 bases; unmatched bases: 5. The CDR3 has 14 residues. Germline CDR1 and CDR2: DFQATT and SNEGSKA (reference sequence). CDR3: CSARDLTGVQPQHF. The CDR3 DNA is TGCAGTGCTAGAGACCTAACAGGGGTTCAGCCCCAGCATTTT.

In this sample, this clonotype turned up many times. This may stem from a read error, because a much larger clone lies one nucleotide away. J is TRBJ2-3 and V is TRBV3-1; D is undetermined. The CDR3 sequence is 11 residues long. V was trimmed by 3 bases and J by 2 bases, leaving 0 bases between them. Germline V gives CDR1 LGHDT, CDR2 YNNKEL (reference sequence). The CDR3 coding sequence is TGTGCCAGCAGCCACACAGATACGCAGTATTTT. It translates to CASSHTDTQYF.

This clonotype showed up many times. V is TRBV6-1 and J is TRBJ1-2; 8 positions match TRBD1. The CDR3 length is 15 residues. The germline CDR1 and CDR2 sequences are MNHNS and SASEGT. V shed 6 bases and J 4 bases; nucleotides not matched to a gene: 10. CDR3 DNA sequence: TGTGCCAGCAGCGTTGGACAGGGTCCCATCTATGGCTACACCTTC. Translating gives CASSVGQGPIYGYTF.

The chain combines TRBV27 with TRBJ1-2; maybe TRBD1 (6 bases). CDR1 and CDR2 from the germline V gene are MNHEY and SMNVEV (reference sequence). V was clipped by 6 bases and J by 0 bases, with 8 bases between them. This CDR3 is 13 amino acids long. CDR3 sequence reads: CASRDSANYGYTF. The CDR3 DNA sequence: TGTGCCAGCAGGGACAGTGCTAACTATGGCTACACCTTC.

Here the CDR3 reads CAIIHWGQEKPYQETQYF. The CDR3 nucleotides read TGTGCCATCATACACTGGGGGCAGGAAAAGCCCTACCAAGAGACCCAGTACTTC. The chain carries TRBV10-3 and TRBJ2-5, with a weak D call TRBD1 (6 bases). The V end was cut by 7 bases, the J end by 0 bases, with 24 bases between. This CDR3 region has 18 residues. Germline assignment: CDR1 ENHRY and CDR2 SYGVKD.

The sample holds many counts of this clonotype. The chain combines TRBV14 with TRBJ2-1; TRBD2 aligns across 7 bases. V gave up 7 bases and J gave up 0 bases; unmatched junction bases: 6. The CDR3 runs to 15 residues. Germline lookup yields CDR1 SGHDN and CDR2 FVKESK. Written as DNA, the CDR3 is TGTGCCAGCAACCGGGGCGGGAGCTCCTACAATGAGCAGTTCTTC. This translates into CASNRGGSSYNEQFF.

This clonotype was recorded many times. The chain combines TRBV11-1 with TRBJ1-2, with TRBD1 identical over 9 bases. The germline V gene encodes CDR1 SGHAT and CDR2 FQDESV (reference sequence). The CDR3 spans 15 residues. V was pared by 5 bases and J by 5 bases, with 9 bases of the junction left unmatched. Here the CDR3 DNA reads TGTGCCAGCAGCACCCGGGACAGGGACGGGTATGGCTACACCTTC. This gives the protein CASSTRDRDGYGYTF.

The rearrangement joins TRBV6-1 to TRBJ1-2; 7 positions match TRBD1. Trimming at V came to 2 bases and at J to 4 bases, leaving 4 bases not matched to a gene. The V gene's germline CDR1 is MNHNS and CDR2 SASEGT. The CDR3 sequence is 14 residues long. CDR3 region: CASSESHRGYGYTF. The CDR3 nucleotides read TGTGCCAGCAGTGAATCCCACAGGGGCTATGGCTACACCTTC.

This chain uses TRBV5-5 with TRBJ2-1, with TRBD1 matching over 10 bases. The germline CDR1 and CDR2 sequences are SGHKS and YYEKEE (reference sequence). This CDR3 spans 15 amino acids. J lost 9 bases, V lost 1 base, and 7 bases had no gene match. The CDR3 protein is CASSLLGTGEGEQFF. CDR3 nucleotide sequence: TGTGCCAGCAGCTTGTTGGGGACAGGGGAAGGTGAGCAGTTCTTC.

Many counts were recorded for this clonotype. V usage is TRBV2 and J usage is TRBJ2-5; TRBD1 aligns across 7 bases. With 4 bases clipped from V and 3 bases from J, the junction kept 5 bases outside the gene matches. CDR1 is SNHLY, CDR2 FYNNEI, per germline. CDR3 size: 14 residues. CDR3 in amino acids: CASSGTGIEETQYF. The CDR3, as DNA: TGTGCCAGCAGTGGGACAGGAATCGAAGAGACCCAGTACTTC. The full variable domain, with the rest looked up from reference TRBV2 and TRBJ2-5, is EPEVTQTPSHQVTQMGQEVILRCVPISNHLYFYWYRQILGQKVEFLVSFYNNEISEKSEIFDDQFSVERPDGSNFTLKIRSTKLEDSAMYFCASSGTGIEETQYFGPGTRLLVL.

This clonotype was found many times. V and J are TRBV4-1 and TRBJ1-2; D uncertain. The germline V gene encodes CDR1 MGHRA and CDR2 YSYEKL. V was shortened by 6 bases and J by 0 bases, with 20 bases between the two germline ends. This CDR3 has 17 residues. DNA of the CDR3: TGCGCCAGCAGACCGAGACTGGACCTCACTTCTAACTATGGCTACACCTTC. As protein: CASRPRLDLTSNYGYTF.

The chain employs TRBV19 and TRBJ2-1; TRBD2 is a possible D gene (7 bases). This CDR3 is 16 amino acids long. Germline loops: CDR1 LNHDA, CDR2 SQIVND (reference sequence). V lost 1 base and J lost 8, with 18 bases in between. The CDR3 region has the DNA TGTGCCAGTAGTATAGCGGGGGGCCCTAGGGTCGATGAGCAGTTCTTC. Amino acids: CASSIAGGPRVDEQFF.

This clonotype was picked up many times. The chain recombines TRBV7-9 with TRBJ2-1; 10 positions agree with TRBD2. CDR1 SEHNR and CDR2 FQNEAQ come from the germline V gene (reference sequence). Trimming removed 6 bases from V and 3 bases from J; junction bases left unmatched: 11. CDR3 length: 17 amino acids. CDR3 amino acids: CASSFTRGLAYYNEQFF. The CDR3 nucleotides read TGTGCCAGCAGTTTCACAAGGGGACTAGCGTACTACAATGAGCAGTTCTTC.

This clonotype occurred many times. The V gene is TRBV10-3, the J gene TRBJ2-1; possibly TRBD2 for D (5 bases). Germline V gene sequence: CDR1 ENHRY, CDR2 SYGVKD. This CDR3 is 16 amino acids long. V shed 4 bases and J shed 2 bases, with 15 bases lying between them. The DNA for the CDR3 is TGTGCCATCAGTGCGCAACGTCGGGGTACCTACAATGAGCAGTTCTTC. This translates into CAISAQRRGTYNEQFF.